The sequence of this T cell receptor (beta chain) was determined in a study of T cell responses to AZD1222 COVID-19 vaccine listed by TCRdb under 2021. With regard to the full study: AZD1222 recipients with second doses at about 4 weeks or about 12 weeks were pooled, because spike-specific TCR depth and breadth did not differ between schedules. Enrollment into the trials was organized by age into subgroups of 18-55, 56-69 and 70-plus years, and those subgroups contained roughly 150, 30 and 60 TCR-sequenced participants, respectively. TCR sequencing covered over 230 trial participants: 207 given two doses of AZD1222 and 26 given two doses of MenACWY control vaccine. Study-level results and caveats: The vaccine-associated CD4 TCRs covered the entire spike protein, and the dominant responses fell in regions 160-218 and 743-854. Conclusions about previously exposed vaccinees were limited because only six AZD1222 recipients were SARS-CoV-2 seropositive at baseline. Because no day 14 peak-response samples were available, the repertoires could be characterized only after the peak T cell response. After two AZD1222 doses, both the breadth and the depth of spike-specific TCRs were significantly higher than at day 0 and than in MenACWY recipients. Nearly half of unique spike-specific TCRs reportedly recognized epitopes outside regions mutated in the B.1.351 and B.1.1.7 variants. The 56-69-year group was small, and its depth increase did not reach significance, likely because of low power. Participants were mostly white British and included more females than males, and it was suggested by the authors that clonal diversity may have been underestimated.

To note about this clone: Its antigen is still unknown. Within one base of it there is no much larger clone, and no base qualities were kept.

Reading the label with the study, this specimen's time point is: baseline before first vaccination. Vaccinee samples were obtained from the UK trials COV001 and COV002, which included a single-blind randomized controlled phase 2/3 trial of AZD1222 (ChAdOx1 nCoV-19) in healthy adults. For TCRbeta chain sequencing, PBMC samples were collected from trial participants at day 0 and at day 28 after the second dose. The CDR3 regions of human TCRbeta chains were subjected to immunosequencing. Under the source paper's analysis protocol: Repertoire TCRs were checked for matches against a reference library of SARS-CoV-2-specific TCRs that had been generated using the MIRA antigen-specificity platform. Breadth was defined as the fraction of unique TCRs that were SARS-CoV-2-associated. Depth was defined as the fraction of total T cells that were SARS-CoV-2-associated. Using the MIRA data, each spike-specific TCR was mapped to the spike region that the TCR reacts to and placed in a CD4 or CD8 class. Log10-transformed breadth and depth values were compared by one-way ANOVA with Sidak's multiple comparisons tests. The table comes from immuneACCESS by way of TCRdb, which keeps in-frame sequences with V and J called. Part of the clones is missing from these tables; in studies checked, under half for an unresolved V gene and the rest for unknown reasons. V, J and clone size are those of that table, while D and trimming were read from the DNA. Here the sample has 120,000 or so clones; 89% occur a single time. Roughly 1.4% of the sample goes to the ten largest clones.

The source of this sequence is an adult in good health. The sequences come from peripheral blood, collected on day 0 of AZD1222 vaccination.

CDR3 sequence: CASSLGGTEQFF. The base sequence is TGTGCCAGCAGCTTGGGAGGGACTGAGCAGTTCTTC. The rearrangement joined TRBV5-6 to TRBJ2-1; the D element might be TRBD1 or TRBD2, as each aligns at 5 bases. The V end loses 0 bases and the J end loses 9 bases, and a stretch of 7 bases separates them. Measured from the cysteine to the phenylalanine, the CDR3 is 12 residues long. Only CDR3 DNA remains: 36 bases, in frame from the first base. As encoded in the germline V gene, CDR1 is SGHDT while CDR2 is YYEEEE.